This record concerns one T cell receptor (beta chain) sequence. Its matching antigen is unknown. Starting from roughly 0.55 ug of total RNA, TCR libraries were made with linear amplification. One entry per CDR3 protein results from TCRdb running MiXCR on the reads. In the table there are around 180,000 distinct CDR3 sequences, about 74% of which are singletons. The data originate from a study of healthy donors' naive CD4 and CD8 T cells. Study-level findings and limits: Positive CDR3 charge linked to CD4+ cells, negative to CD8+ cells. CDR3 charge plus V and J genes appeared to account for approximately 13% of CD4/CD8 variance.

The V end was cut by 4 bases, the J end by 3 bases, with 17 bases between. The CDR3 has 16 amino acids. Germline CDR1 and CDR2: SGHDN and FVKESK. The sequenced sample consisted of naive CD4+ and CD8+ T cells sorted from blood, pooled from several donors. The rearrangement uses TRBV14 and TRBJ2-3; perhaps TRBD2 as D (5 bases). The receptor was derived from a pool of human donors in good health; the sample pools cells from several healthy donors. In DNA form, the CDR3 reads TGTGCCAGCAGCCCCTTTTCGGGGAGTTGGACAGATACGCAGTATTTT. This sequence encodes CASSPFSGSWTDTQYF.